What follows are 14 T cell receptor beta chains derived from one specimen sequenced in a study of blood T cell repertoires in COVID-19. The repertoire was sequenced with immunoSEQ multiplex PCR; TCRdb's copy has only in-frame clones and lacks some. The sample lists 440,000 or so clones, 89% occurring once. Material for sequencing was peripheral blood. All receptors come from a woman in her forties with COVID-19, enrolled during active disease.

Here the CDR3 DNA reads TGTGCCAGCTCACCACCGACAGGGCGGAATGGCTACACCTTC. Amino acids: CASSPPTGRNGYTF. The chain recombines TRBV18 with TRBJ1-2, with 7 bases that match TRBD1. From germline, CDR1 is KGHSH and CDR2 LQKENI. The CDR3 runs to 14 residues. J gave up 6 bases and V 0 bases, and 4 bases lay outside the gene matches.

The chain combines TRBV19 with TRBJ1-6; no definite D call. The V and J ends lost 4 bases and 10 bases respectively, with 11 bases between them. The CDR3 extends over 13 amino acids. Germline V gene sequence: CDR1 LNHDA, CDR2 SQIVND (reference sequence). The CDR3 is CASSRGWESPLHF. DNA of the CDR3: TGTGCCAGTAGTAGAGGCTGGGAGTCACCCCTCCACTTT. The complete variable domain, with remaining parts taken from reference TRBV19 and TRBJ1-6, reads DGGITQSPKYLFRKEGQNVTLSCEQNLNHDAMYWYRQDPGQGLRLIYYSQIVNDFQKGDIAEGYSVSREKKESFPLTVTSAQKNPTAFYLCASSRGWESPLHFGNGTRLTVT.

The gene calls are TRBV6-7 and TRBJ1-5; the D gene is possibly TRBD1 (5 bases). TRBV6-7 has ORF status, its function being uncertain. The CDR3 loop spans 19 amino acids. Trimming took off 0 bases at V and 2 bases at J, with 20 bases between the two ends. The CDR3 sequence is CASSYSRRVMCRGNQPQHF. The CDR3 nucleotides read TGTGCCAGCAGTTACTCGCGCAGGGTAATGTGCCGAGGCAATCAGCCCCAGCATTTT.

The V and J genes are TRBV3-1 (or the pseudogene TRBV3-2) and TRBJ1-1, with D possibly TRBD1 on 5 matching bases. The CDR3 has 13 residues. The germline V gene has CDR1 LGHDT and CDR2 YNNKEL (reference sequence). V was pared by 4 bases and J by 6 bases, with 12 bases between. CDR3 loop: CASSLGGVAEAFF. The CDR3 DNA is TGTGCCAGCAGCCTCGGGGGGGTCGCTGAAGCTTTCTTT.

V usage is TRBV29-1 and J usage is TRBJ1-5, with D maybe TRBD1 (6 bases). This CDR3 is 14 amino acids long. Trimming pared 4 bases from V and 2 bases from J, leaving 12 bases between. CDR1 is SQVTM, CDR2 ANQGSEA, per germline. CDR3: CSVATGWGNQPQHF. As DNA, the CDR3 is TGCAGCGTTGCAACAGGGTGGGGCAATCAGCCCCAGCATTTT.

V usage is TRBV18 and J usage is TRBJ2-3; D ambiguous. Trimming stripped 3 bases from V and 6 bases from J, with 10 bases between. The CDR3 runs to 13 residues. CDR1 is KGHSH, CDR2 LQKENI, per germline. CDR3 DNA sequence: TGTGCCAGCTCACCTCATCCTCAGGATACGCAGTATTTT. This encodes CASSPHPQDTQYF. The full variable domain, in which reference TRBV18 and TRBJ2-3 provide the parts outside the CDR3, is NAGVMQNPRHLVRRRGQEARLRCSPMKGHSHVYWYRQLPEEGLKFMVYLQKENIIDESGMPKERFSAEFPKEGPSILRIQQVVRGDSAAYFCASSPHPQDTQYFGPGTRLTVL.

Here the CDR3 reads CASSLVGGARETQYF. CDR3 nucleotides: TGTGCCAGCAGCTTAGTAGGGGGGGCCAGGGAGACCCAGTACTTC. V is TRBV7-3 and J is TRBJ2-5; possibly TRBD2 for D (7 bases). CDR3 length equals 15 residues. Germline CDR1 is SGHTA and CDR2 is FQGTGA. V lost 2 bases and J 5 bases, leaving 15 bases between the germline ends.

The V call is TRBV7-9, the J call TRBJ2-1, with D unresolved. V lost 5 bases and J 8 bases, leaving 19 bases between the germline ends. Per germline, CDR1 SEHNR and CDR2 FQNEAQ (reference sequence). CDR3 length: 15 residues. The CDR3 nucleotides read TGTGCCAGCAGCCCCGGAGCTAGTGCACACGATGAGCAGTTCTTC. This sequence encodes CASSPGASAHDEQFF.

Details on this clone: In the same sample, other DNA sequences code for this CDR3. V and J are TRBV6-5 and TRBJ1-1; D gene ambiguous. V was shortened by 0 bases and J by 1 base, with 6 bases between the two germline ends. The germline CDR1 and CDR2 sequences are MNHEY and SVGAGI. The CDR3 sequence is 14 residues long. The CDR3 region has the DNA TGTGCCAGCAGTTACTCGGCAGGGAACACTGAAGCTTTCTTT. Translation: CASSYSAGNTEAFF.

This chain connects TRBV27 to TRBJ1-1, with D uncertain. Germline CDR1 is MNHEY and CDR2 is SMNVEV (reference sequence). The V and J ends lost 2 bases and 3 bases respectively, with 19 bases between them. The CDR3 is 17 amino acids. Here the CDR3 DNA reads TGTGCCAGCAGTTTACGGGTACGCTTCTCCCCCGACACTGAAGCTTTCTTT. The encoded protein is CASSLRVRFSPDTEAFF.

The CDR3 reads CSASPQGSQPQHF. Here the CDR3 DNA reads TGCAGTGCTAGTCCGCAGGGCAGTCAGCCCCAGCATTTT. The V call is TRBV20-1, the J call TRBJ1-5, with a tentative D call TRBD1 (5 bases). Germline CDR1 DFQATT, CDR2 SNEGSKA (reference sequence). The CDR3 has 13 amino acids. V was shortened by 3 bases and J by 6 bases, with 12 bases between the two germline ends.

The J gene is TRBJ2-7, the V gene TRBV12-5; D may be TRBD1 (5 bases). Germline loops: CDR1 LGHNT, CDR2 FRNRAP. Trimming cost V 0 bases and J 0 bases, with 9 bases left between them. This CDR3 comprises 15 residues. The CDR3 DNA reads TGTGCTAGTGGTTTGGTCCCCAGGGACTCCTACGAGCAGTACTTC. Its translation is CASGLVPRDSYEQYF. Together with reference TRBV12-5 and TRBJ2-7, the CDR3 gives the full variable domain: DARVTQTPRHKVTEMGQEVTMRCQPILGHNTVFWYRQTMMQGLELLAYFRNRAPLDDSGMPKDRFSAEMPDATLATLKIQPSEPRDSAVYFCASGLVPRDSYEQYFGPGTRLTVT.

The rearrangement links TRBV6-1 to TRBJ2-7; D uncertain. This CDR3 contains 11 residues. The germline CDR1 and CDR2 sequences are MNHNS and SASEGT. The V end was cut by 3 bases, the J end by 4 bases, with 4 bases between. CDR3 sequence (DNA): TGTGCCAGCAGTGAGCGTTACGAGCAGTACTTC. Amino acid sequence: CASSERYEQYF.

On this clone itself: The germline gene is not matched at one end of the junction; a read error may be the cause. J is TRBJ1-4 and V is TRBV28; D unresolved. Germline values: CDR1 MDHEN, CDR2 SYDVKM. The CDR3 contains 14 residues. The CDR3 loop reads CASSLAGDYEKLLF. The CDR3 DNA sequence: TGTGCCAGCAGTTTAGCGGGAGACTATGAAAAACTGCTTTTT.